These T cell receptor beta chains were read from a single sample in a study of OX40 agonist ivuxolimab in advanced cancers. Some clones are missing from TCRdb's copy, which holds only in-frame ones; the method was immunoSEQ multiplex PCR. The table includes fewer than 20,000 clones, 80% to 90% detected once. The specimen comprised CD4+ or CD8+ T cells sorted from blood, sampled in a trial of the OX40 agonist ivuxolimab. Receptor source: an adult with an advanced solid tumor such as melanoma, head and neck, liver or kidney cancer. CDR3s include the opening cysteine and the closing phenylalanine or tryptophan. A D gene is named only where the DNA matches it firmly. Expanded clones get a size class; other rows say once, few or many, or leave the size out.

clone size: .
J gene: TRBJ2-1
D gene: .
V gene: TRBV14
CDR3 protein: CASSQHPPSSYNEQFF
CDR3 DNA: TGTGCCAGCAGCCAACATCCGCCAAGCTCCTACAATGAGCAGTTCTTC

clone size: .
J gene: TRBJ1-2
D gene: .
V gene: TRBV12-5
CDR3 protein: CASGFQEGRSDYGYTF
CDR3 DNA: TGTGCTAGTGGTTTCCAGGAAGGGAGGTCAGACTATGGCTACACCTTC

clone size: once
J gene: TRBJ2-1
D gene: .
V gene: TRBV7-6
CDR3 protein: CASSLVGAGYNEQFF
CDR3 DNA: TGTGCCAGCAGCTTAGTAGGGGCCGGTTACAATGAGCAGTTCTTC

clone size: .
J gene: TRBJ2-3
D gene: .
V gene: TRBV11-2
CDR3 protein: CASSLIDRTDTQYF
CDR3 DNA: TGTGCCAGCAGCTTAATTGACCGCACAGATACGCAGTATTTT

clone size: .
J gene: TRBJ1-6
D gene: .
V gene: TRBV2
CDR3 protein: CASTAVTESSYNSPLHF
CDR3 DNA: TGTGCCAGCACCGCGGTGACAGAATCCTCCTATAATTCACCCCTCCACTTT

clone size: .
J gene: TRBJ1-5
D gene: .
V gene: TRBV6-5
CDR3 protein: CASRRYSDQPQHF
CDR3 DNA: TGTGCCAGCCGAAGGTACTCGGACCAGCCCCAGCATTTT

clone size: .
J gene: TRBJ2-1
D gene: .
V gene: TRBV28
CDR3 protein: CASSFEGRSFSYNEQFF
CDR3 DNA: TGTGCCAGCAGTTTTGAAGGCAGGAGCTTCTCCTACAATGAGCAGTTCTTC

clone size: .
J gene: TRBJ2-4
D gene: TRBD2
V gene: TRBV27
CDR3 protein: CASSPSGSDIQYF
CDR3 DNA: TGTGCCAGCAGTCCTAGCGGTTCGGACATTCAGTACTTC

clone size: .
J gene: TRBJ2-7
D gene: TRBD2
V gene: TRBV2
CDR3 protein: CASKALAGAPYEQYF
CDR3 DNA: TGTGCCAGCAAGGCCCTAGCGGGAGCACCCTACGAGCAGTACTTC

clone size: .
J gene: TRBJ1-1
D gene: TRBD1
V gene: TRBV6-5
CDR3 protein: CASREGQGASEAFF
CDR3 DNA: TGTGCCAGCAGGGAAGGACAGGGGGCATCTGAAGCTTTCTTT

clone size: .
J gene: TRBJ1-6
D gene: .
V gene: TRBV2
CDR3 protein: CASSDTTTLGSPLHF
CDR3 DNA: TGTGCCAGCAGTGATACTACTACCCTAGGATCACCCCTCCACTTT

clone size: .
J gene: TRBJ2-7
D gene: .
V gene: TRBV6-5
CDR3 protein: CASSYGWYEQYF
CDR3 DNA: TGTGCCAGCAGTTACGGTTGGTACGAGCAGTACTTC

clone size: once
J gene: TRBJ1-2
D gene: .
V gene: TRBV19
CDR3 protein: CASSFAAFGYTF
CDR3 DNA: TGTGCCAGTAGTTTCGCAGCTTTTGGCTACACCTTC

clone size: few
J gene: TRBJ1-6
D gene: .
V gene: TRBV2
CDR3 protein: CASRGNSPLHF
CDR3 DNA: TGTGCCAGCAGGGGGAATTCACCCCTCCACTTT

clone size: .
J gene: TRBJ2-1
D gene: TRBD2
V gene: TRBV19
CDR3 protein: CASTMTSGGYNEQFF
CDR3 DNA: TGTGCCAGTACCATGACTAGCGGGGGCTACAATGAGCAGTTCTTC

clone size: .
J gene: TRBJ2-7
D gene: TRBD2
V gene: TRBV28
CDR3 protein: CASSTGTTFNEQYF
CDR3 DNA: TGTGCCAGCAGCACCGGGACTACCTTCAACGAGCAGTACTTC

clone size: .
J gene: TRBJ1-2
D gene: .
V gene: TRBV7-6
CDR3 protein: CASSPGSNFYGYTF
CDR3 DNA: TGTGCCAGCAGCCCGGGGAGTAATTTCTATGGCTACACCTTC